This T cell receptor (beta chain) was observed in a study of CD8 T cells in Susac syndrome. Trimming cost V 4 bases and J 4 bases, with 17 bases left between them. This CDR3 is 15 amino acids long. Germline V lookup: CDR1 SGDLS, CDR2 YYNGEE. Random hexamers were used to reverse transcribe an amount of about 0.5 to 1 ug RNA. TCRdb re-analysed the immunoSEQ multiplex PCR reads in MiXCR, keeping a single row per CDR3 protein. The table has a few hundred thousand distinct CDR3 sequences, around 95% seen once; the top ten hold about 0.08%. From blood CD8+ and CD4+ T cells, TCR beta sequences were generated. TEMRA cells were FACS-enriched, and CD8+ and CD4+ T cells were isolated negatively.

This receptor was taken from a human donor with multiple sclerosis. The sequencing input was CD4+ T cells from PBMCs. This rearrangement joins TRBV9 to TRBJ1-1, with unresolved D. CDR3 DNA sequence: TGTGCCAGCAGCCCGGGGTCCCTGGGAAGCACTGAAGCTTTCTTT. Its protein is CASSPGSLGSTEAFF.